Listed below are T cell receptor beta chains from one sample, sequenced in a study of T cell responses to AZD1222 COVID-19 vaccine. Method: immunoSEQ multiplex PCR; TCRdb's copy keeps in-frame clones and lacks some. The table records over 40,000 clones, 75% to 85% of them present only once. Sequenced here: peripheral blood, sampled on day 0 of AZD1222 vaccination. The receptors come from an adult in good health. Each CDR3 is given with its conserved first and last residue. Fields, in order: D gene, clone size, V gene, J gene, CDR3 DNA, CDR3 protein. A D gene is named only where the DNA matches it firmly. Where a row states a size, it is once, few, many or the class of an expanded clone; other rows omit it.

>-|-|TRBV4-1|TRBJ2-3
TGCGCCAGCAGCCAACTGGGAAGTAGCACAGATACGCAGTATTTT
CASSQLGSSTDTQYF
>-|-|TRBV12-3/TRBV12-4|TRBJ1-1
TGTGCCAGCAGTTTTGGCGGGACCACTGAAGCTTTCTTT
CASSFGGTTEAFF
>TRBD2|-|TRBV5-4|TRBJ2-1
TGTGCCAGCAGGGCGGGACTAGCGGGGAGCTCCTACAATGAGCAGTTCTTC
CASRAGLAGSSYNEQFF
>-|-|TRBV21-1|TRBJ2-1
TGTGCCAGCACTGAAAGTTTACAAGGATCGTTCTTC
CASTESLQGSFF
>-|-|TRBV28|TRBJ1-5
TGTGCCAGCGGTAATAGGAATAGCAATCAGCCCCAGCATTTT
CASGNRNSNQPQHF
>-|once|TRBV5-5|TRBJ1-4
TGTGCCAGCAGCCTGACAGGCGAAAAACTGTTTTTT
CASSLTGEKLFF
>-|few|TRBV7-2|TRBJ2-7
TGTGCCAGCAGCCTAAGCTCCTACGAGCAGTACTTC
CASSLSSYEQYF
>TRBD1|-|TRBV7-6|TRBJ1-1
TGTGCCAGCAGCGCTGGACAGGGGTTAAGCACTGAAGCTTTCTTT
CASSAGQGLSTEAFF
>-|once|TRBV19|TRBJ2-3
TGTGCCAGTAATACTTCCGGGACGGACCCCGATACGCAGTATTTT
CASNTSGTDPDTQYF
>TRBD1|-|TRBV28|TRBJ1-5
TGTGCCAGCAGGCCAGTGGGGACAGTATATAGCAATCAGCCCCAGCATTTT
CASRPVGTVYSNQPQHF
>TRBD1|-|TRBV2|TRBJ1-1
TGTGCCAGCAGTGACCGACAGGGGATCGGCACTGAAGCTTTCTTT
CASSDRQGIGTEAFF
>TRBD1|-|TRBV12-3/TRBV12-4|TRBJ1-1
TGTGCCAGCAGTAATCAGGGGGTCTTGCGAGCTTTCTTT
CASSNQGVLRAFF
>TRBD1|once|TRBV5-5|TRBJ1-2
TGTGCCAGCAGCTTGGGGGACAGGAGCTATGGCTACACCTTC
CASSLGDRSYGYTF
>-|-|TRBV5-1|TRBJ2-7
TGCGCCAGCAGCCCCCTATCGGGATCCTCGGACGAGCAGTACTTC
CASSPLSGSSDEQYF
>TRBD1|-|TRBV5-1|TRBJ2-2
TGCGCCAGCAGCTTGGCTACAGGGGGAAACGGGGAGCTGTTTTTT
CASSLATGGNGELFF
>-|-|TRBV3-1/TRBV3-2|TRBJ1-3
TGTGCCAGCAGCTTACGGACCGGCTCTGGAAACACCATATATTTT
CASSLRTGSGNTIYF
>-|-|TRBV27|TRBJ1-5
TGTGCCAGCAGTACTTACAGGGACATGGGCAATCAGCCCCAGCATTTT
CASSTYRDMGNQPQHF
>-|-|TRBV6-5|TRBJ1-1
TGTGCCAGCAGAGAGGACATATCGAACACTGAAGCTTTCTTT
CASREDISNTEAFF
>TRBD1|few|TRBV5-4|TRBJ2-7
TGTGCCAGCAGCTACGACAGGGATATTTACGAGCAGTACTTC
CASSYDRDIYEQYF
>-|-|TRBV9|TRBJ2-3
TGTGCCAGCAGCGTTAGGGAGGGGGGCACAGATACGCAGTATTTT
CASSVREGGTDTQYF
>TRBD2|-|TRBV7-9|TRBJ2-3
TGTGCCAGCAGCTTAAAGGCCAGACTAGCGGGGGGGCGGGATACGCAGTATTTT
CASSLKARLAGGRDTQYF
>-|-|TRBV9|TRBJ1-3
TGTGCCAGCAGCGTCCGGGGGAATGGAAACACCATATATTTT
CASSVRGNGNTIYF
>-|-|TRBV7-9|TRBJ2-1
TGTGCCAGCAGCGGGGACTGGTACAATGAGCAGTTCTTC
CASSGDWYNEQFF
>TRBD1|-|TRBV5-5|TRBJ1-1
TGTGCCAGCAGCGGTACAGGGGGCGGGGGTGAAGCTTTCTTT
CASSGTGGGGEAFF
>TRBD2|-|TRBV4-3|TRBJ2-2
TGCGCCAGCAGCCAATCCGGGCCAACTAGCGGGGGGACCGGGGAGCTGTTTTTT
CASSQSGPTSGGTGELFF
>-|-|TRBV10-3|TRBJ2-1
TGTGCCGGGCGGGGCGAATTCTACAATGAGCAGTTCTTC
CAGRGEFYNEQFF
>TRBD2|-|TRBV28|TRBJ2-1
TGTGCCAGCAGCTCCAGCGGGGGGAGCAATGAGCAGTTCTTC
CASSSSGGSNEQFF
>-|-|TRBV5-1|TRBJ2-1
TGCGCCAGCAGCTCGTCACCTCTGCACCGCTCCTACAATGAGCAGTTCTTC
CASSSSPLHRSYNEQFF
>TRBD1|-|TRBV9|TRBJ2-1
TGTGCCAGCAGCGTGACAGGGAACAACTACAATGAGCAGTTCTTC
CASSVTGNNYNEQFF
>-|-|TRBV29-1|TRBJ2-1
TGCAGCGCCGACCGGGACCTAAACAATGAGCAGTTCTTC
CSADRDLNNEQFF
>TRBD1|-|TRBV19|TRBJ1-2
TGTGCCAGTAGTTCTGGGACAGGGGAGTACTATGGCTACACCTTC
CASSSGTGEYYGYTF
>-|-|TRBV20-1|TRBJ2-2
TGCAGTGCTAGTACGTTTGGGGCTTCGGGAACCGGGGAGCTGTTTTTT
CSASTFGASGTGELFF
>TRBD2|-|TRBV19|TRBJ2-7
TGTGCCAGTAGTTCCCCTAGCGGGGGGCCCTACGAGCAGTACTTC
CASSSPSGGPYEQYF
>-|-|TRBV18|TRBJ1-5
TGTGCCAGCTCCCCACTCGGACAGTCGGGCAATCAGCCCCAGCATTTT
CASSPLGQSGNQPQHF
>-|-|TRBV10-2|TRBJ2-7
TGCGCCAGCAGTGAGTATACGATTTATGGGGGTACCGAGCAGTACTTC
CASSEYTIYGGTEQYF
>TRBD2|-|TRBV11-3|TRBJ2-1
TGTGCCAGCAGCTTAGGTGGACTAGCGGGGGGGCTTTTCTTC
CASSLGGLAGGLFF
>-|once|TRBV19|TRBJ1-6
TGTGCCAGCCAGGACACCGTTGGACCCCTCCACTTT
CASQDTVGPLHF
>TRBD1|once|TRBV5-1|TRBJ2-1
TGCGCCAGCAGCTTGTCCGGGACAGGGAAGGGTGAGCAGTTCTTC
CASSLSGTGKGEQFF
>TRBD1|-|TRBV2|TRBJ2-7
TGTGCCAGCAGAACCGGGACAGCGTACGAGCAGTACTTC
CASRTGTAYEQYF
>TRBD1|-|TRBV18|TRBJ2-7
TGTGCCAGCTCACCCTTAGGACAGGGGGGCTACGAGCAGTACTTC
CASSPLGQGGYEQYF
>TRBD1|-|TRBV2|TRBJ1-5
TGTGCCAGCAAAGGACAGGGTCCTCAGCCCCAGCATTTT
CASKGQGPQPQHF
>TRBD1|-|TRBV7-9|TRBJ1-2
TGTGCCAGCAGCGGACAGGGGGCGCGAAACTATGGCTACACCTTC
CASSGQGARNYGYTF
>TRBD2|once|TRBV4-2|TRBJ2-3
TGTGCCAGCAGCCACGGCCGGGGACTAGCGGGAGTTGCAGATACGCAGTATTTT
CASSHGRGLAGVADTQYF
>TRBD1|-|TRBV6-1|TRBJ2-2
TGTGCCAGCAGTGAAGGGACAGGGTGGACCGGGGAGCTGTTTTTT
CASSEGTGWTGELFF
>TRBD1|-|TRBV19|TRBJ1-6
TGTGCCAGTAACCTGGGGACAGGGAATTCACCCCTCCACTTT
CASNLGTGNSPLHF
>TRBD1|medium-sized|TRBV5-4|TRBJ2-7
TGTGCCAGCAGCCACACGGGACAGGGGGCCTACGAGCAGTACTTC
CASSHTGQGAYEQYF
>TRBD2|-|TRBV28|TRBJ2-7
TGTGCCAGCAGAAATAGCGGGGGGACCTACGAGCAGTACTTC
CASRNSGGTYEQYF